This T cell receptor (beta chain) stems from a study of blood T cell repertoires in COVID-19. Study information: Spain, Italy and the United States supplied samples that represented acute and convalescent COVID-19. PBMCs, B-cell-depleted T cells, or T cells provided the cDNA or gDNA that made up the material.

Per the original methods: By means of reference gene primer amplification, nucleated cell counts were estimated. Data came from immunoSEQ multiplex PCR; TCRdb stores just in-frame clones and leaves some out. That table furnishes V, J and clone size, whereas the DNA furnished D and trimming. The top ten hold approximately 2% of the sample, which has 100,000 to 150,000 clones, 92% seen once. The Seattle site enrolled patients during active infection and followed them longitudinally. The CDR3 sequence is 17 residues long. Germline values: CDR1 MNHEY, CDR2 SVGEGT. V gave up 0 bases and J gave up 5 bases, with 19 bases separating them.

V and J are TRBV6-2 or TRBV6-3 and TRBJ2-5; possible D gene TRBD2, 5 bases. This receptor was identified in a man between 45 and 60 years old with COVID-19, enrolled during active disease. The sequenced sample consisted of peripheral blood. The chain's CDR3 is CASSYSLERATGETQYF. For the CDR3, the DNA is TGTGCCAGCAGTTACTCACTAGAAAGGGCTACCGGCGAGACCCAGTACTTC.